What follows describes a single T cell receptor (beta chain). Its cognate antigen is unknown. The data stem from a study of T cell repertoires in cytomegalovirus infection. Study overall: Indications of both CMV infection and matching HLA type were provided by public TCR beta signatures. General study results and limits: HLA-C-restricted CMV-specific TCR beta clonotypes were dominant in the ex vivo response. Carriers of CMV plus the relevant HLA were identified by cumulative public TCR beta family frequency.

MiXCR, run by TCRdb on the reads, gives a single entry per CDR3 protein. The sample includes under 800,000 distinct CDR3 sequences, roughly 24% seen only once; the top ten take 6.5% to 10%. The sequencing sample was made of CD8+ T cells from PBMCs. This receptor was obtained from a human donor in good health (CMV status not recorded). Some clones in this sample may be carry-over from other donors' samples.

This CDR3 reads CASSLPGEEKLFF. The CDR3 DNA reads TGTGCCAGCAGTTTACCCGGGGAAGAAAAACTGTTTTTT. The chain is built from TRBV28 and TRBJ1-4; no definite D call. Germline assignment: CDR1 MDHEN and CDR2 SYDVKM. V lost 2 bases to trimming and J lost 8 bases, with 9 bases between them. The CDR3 consists of 13 residues.